Presented here are 22 T cell receptor beta chains from one specimen sequenced in a study of vaccination effects on CD4 cells after COVID-19. Their antigen targets remain unknown. Repertoires were generated with immunoSEQ multiplex PCR, while TCRdb's copy carries only in-frame clones and drops some. This table has tens of thousands of clones, 65% to 75% appearing once. Under the ViraFEST assay, PBMC were stimulated with viral peptide pools so that antigen-specific CD4+ T cells expanded. Sequencing was performed afterwards. Isolating CD4+ T cells followed approximately 9 days of culture. It was two doses of either the BNT162b2 or mRNA-1273 vaccine that participants received. The source was CD4+ T cells from PBMCs cultured with HCoV-OC43 spike peptides, collected after COVID-19 vaccination. Subset denoted: HCoV-OC43 spike overlapping peptide pool stimulation. The receptors originated from a human donor who received a COVID-19 vaccine.

The J gene is TRBJ2-3, the V gene TRBV19; TRBD2 aligns across 14 bases. This CDR3 comprises 20 residues. The germline V gene has CDR1 LNHDA and CDR2 SQIVND (reference sequence). J was trimmed by 0 bases and V by 5 bases; bases with no gene match: 13. CDR3 amino acids: CASSHTLTSGGGKSTDTQYF. CDR3 bases: TGTGCCAGTAGTCACACCCTGACTAGCGGGGGGGGTAAAAGCACAGATACGCAGTATTTT.

This chain links TRBV18 with TRBJ1-1; no definite D call. Trimming took off 1 base at V and 6 bases at J, with 9 bases between the two ends. CDR3 size: 13 residues. The germline CDR1 and CDR2 sequences are KGHSH and LQKENI. The CDR3 coding sequence is TGTGCCAGCTCACCACAGAGAAATCCTGAAGCTTTCTTT. This translates into CASSPQRNPEAFF. The full variable domain, with the rest looked up from reference TRBV18 and TRBJ1-1, is NAGVMQNPRHLVRRRGQEARLRCSPMKGHSHVYWYRQLPEEGLKFMVYLQKENIIDESGMPKERFSAEFPKEGPSILRIQQVVRGDSAAYFCASSPQRNPEAFFGQGTRLTVV.

V gene TRBV5-1 combines with J gene TRBJ2-2; a possible D gene is TRBD1 (5 bases). This CDR3 contains 14 residues. Trimming pared 1 base from V and 6 bases from J, leaving 10 bases between. Germline-derived CDR1 and CDR2 are SGHRS and YFSETQ. This chain's CDR3 is CASSLRQIAGELFF. As DNA, the CDR3 is TGCGCCAGCAGCTTGAGACAGATTGCCGGGGAGCTGTTTTTT. Based on the CDR3 plus reference TRBV5-1 and TRBJ2-2, the full variable domain is KAGVTQTPRYLIKTRGQQVTLSCSPISGHRSVSWYQQTPGQGLQFLFEYFSETQRNKGNFPGRFSGRQFSNSRSEMNVSTLELGDSALYLCASSLRQIAGELFFGEGSRLTVL.

The chain combines TRBV20-1 with TRBJ1-1, with a possible D match to TRBD1 (5 bases). CDR1 is DFQATT and CDR2 is SNEGSKA in the germline V gene (reference sequence). Trimming left V 3 bases short and J 1 base short, with 9 bases between. The CDR3 spans 13 residues. The CDR3 DNA reads as TGCAGTGCTAGTGGCAGGGCGAACACTGAAGCTTTCTTT. Protein sequence: CSASGRANTEAFF.

This clone was detected only once. V is TRBV19 and J is TRBJ1-2; TRBD1 matches 7 bases. CDR3 length: 15 residues. Unmatched junction bases numbered 8, after V lost 3 bases and J lost 4 bases. Germline CDR1 reads LNHDA; CDR2 reads SQIVND (reference sequence). This chain's CDR3 is CASSILTGQGYGYTF. As DNA, the CDR3 is TGTGCCAGTAGTATCCTGACAGGGCAAGGCTATGGCTACACCTTC.

This chain connects TRBV10-2 to TRBJ1-1, with a weak D call TRBD1 (6 bases). Trimming removed 8 bases from V and 0 bases from J, with 19 bases in between. This CDR3 region has 16 residues. Germline V gene sequence: CDR1 WSHSY, CDR2 SAAADI. CDR3 amino acids: CASQDQGFYMNTEAFF. CDR3 sequence (DNA): TGCGCCAGCCAGGACCAGGGGTTTTATATGAACACTGAAGCTTTCTTT.

The V and J genes are TRBV6-5 and TRBJ1-3; the match to TRBD1 covers 7 bases. Germline CDR1 MNHEY, CDR2 SVGAGI. The length of the CDR3 is 15 residues. V lost 6 bases to trimming and J lost 9 bases; unmatched junction nucleotides: 14. The DNA for the CDR3 is TGTGCCAGCAGGGAGACAGGGTTGTCTCGTGGCACCATATATTTT. It codes for CASRETGLSRGTIYF.

The V gene is TRBV16, the J gene TRBJ1-6; D gene uncertain. This CDR3 region has 15 residues. The V gene lost 5 bases and the J gene lost 7 bases, with 15 bases spanning the gap. CDR1 and CDR2 from the germline V gene are KGHSY and FQNENV. This chain's CDR3 is CASSEQTLGNSPLHF. The CDR3 DNA reads as TGTGCCAGCAGCGAGCAGACTTTAGGAAATTCACCCCTCCACTTT.

This chain joins TRBV4-1 and TRBJ2-4; D possibly corresponds to TRBD2 (5 bases). Trimming took off 1 base at V and 1 base at J, with 14 bases between the two ends. Per the germline V gene, CDR1 is MGHRA and CDR2 is YSYEKL. The CDR3 length is 17 residues. CDR3 sequence: CASSQVAARRAKNIQYF. CDR3 nucleotides: TGCGCCAGCAGCCAAGTTGCAGCTCGGAGGGCCAAAAACATTCAGTACTTC.

V is TRBV2 and J is TRBJ1-5, with no clear D. The germline CDR1 and CDR2 sequences are SNHLY and FYNNEI. Trimming shortened V by 6 bases and J by 5 bases, and 14 bases separated the two germline ends. This CDR3 is 14 amino acids long. The CDR3 DNA is TGTGCCAGCAGCGCTCTGGCCAACCATCAGCCCCAGCATTTT. Protein sequence: CASSALANHQPQHF. Full variable domain (rest looked up from reference TRBV2 and TRBJ1-5): EPEVTQTPSHQVTQMGQEVILRCVPISNHLYFYWYRQILGQKVEFLVSFYNNEISEKSEIFDDQFSVERPDGSNFTLKIRSTKLEDSAMYFCASSALANHQPQHFGDGTRLSIL.

The V gene is TRBV5-1, the J gene TRBJ1-2; no reliable D call. The germline V and J ends were trimmed by 1 base and 5 bases, with 12 bases remaining between them. Looked up from germline, CDR1 is SGHRS and CDR2 is YFSETQ. The CDR3 consists of 14 residues. CDR3 bases: TGCGCCAGCAGCTTGTCCGGCGGATTATATGGCTACACCTTC. Residues: CASSLSGGLYGYTF.

The chain joins TRBV3-1 (or the pseudogene TRBV3-2) to TRBJ2-3; 7 positions agree with TRBD2. V dropped 3 bases and J dropped 3; count of bases not matched to a gene: 15. Germline V lookup: CDR1 LGHDT, CDR2 YNNKEL (reference sequence). The CDR3 runs to 18 residues. CDR3 residues: CASSQDPRGGGWTDTQYF. The DNA of the CDR3 is TGTGCCAGCAGCCAGGATCCTAGGGGCGGGGGATGGACAGATACGCAGTATTTT.

The CDR3 reads CASSDREKETQYF. In nucleotides, the CDR3 is TGTGCCAGCTCCGACAGGGAAAAAGAGACCCAGTACTTC. The rearrangement joins TRBV18 to TRBJ2-5; 7 positions agree with TRBD1. Germline V gene sequence: CDR1 KGHSH, CDR2 LQKENI. J lost 3 bases, V lost 6 bases, and 4 bases had no gene match. The CDR3 spans 13 residues.

This clone is a singleton in its sample. This chain links TRBV6-5 with TRBJ2-3, with 11 nucleotides matching TRBD2. From germline, CDR1 is MNHEY and CDR2 SVGAGI. The CDR3 spans 14 residues. With V trimmed by 8 bases and J by 1 base, 2 bases remained unmatched. For the CDR3, the DNA is TGTGCCAGCCGGGGACTAGCGGGCACAGATACGCAGTATTTT. Translated, it gives CASRGLAGTDTQYF.

The gene calls are TRBV11-3 and TRBJ1-5, with TRBD1 identical over 7 bases. The CDR3 is made up of 18 amino acids. The germline V gene has CDR1 SGHNT and CDR2 YENEEA. The J segment lost 4 bases and the V segment lost 2 bases, leaving 14 bases of the junction unmatched. This chain's CDR3 is CASSLLEAVRGLNQPQHF. CDR3 DNA sequence: TGTGCCAGCAGCTTACTTGAAGCGGTTAGGGGGCTGAATCAGCCCCAGCATTTT.

This sequence joins TRBV7-9 and TRBJ1-2, with D tentatively TRBD1 (5 bases). CDR1 is SEHNR, CDR2 FQNEAQ, per germline (reference sequence). This CDR3 is built from 14 residues. Trimming removed 4 bases from V and 7 bases from J, with 16 bases in between. The CDR3: CASSSNNRQIGYTF. The CDR3 DNA sequence: TGTGCCAGCAGCTCGAACAACCGACAGATTGGCTACACCTTC.

The chain carries TRBV29-1 and TRBJ1-2, with D uncertain. V shed 1 base and J shed 8 bases, with 14 bases lying between them. This CDR3 contains 13 residues. Germline V CDR1 and CDR2: SQVTM, ANQGSEA. CDR3 bases: TGCAGCGTTGAAGTATCCGCATCTCGCGGCTACACCTTC. It encodes CSVEVSASRGYTF. Supplemented by reference TRBV29-1 and TRBJ1-2, the full variable domain reads SAVISQKPSRDICQRGTSLTIQCQVDSQVTMMFWYRQQPGQSLTLIATANQGSEATYESGFVIDKFPISRPNLTFSTLTVSNMSPEDSSIYLCSVEVSASRGYTFGSGTRLTVV.

This clone was detected only a few times. This chain links TRBV15 with TRBJ1-2; D gene uncertain. The CDR3 runs 15 residues. Germline-derived CDR1 and CDR2 are LNHNV and YYDKDF (reference sequence). Trimming took off 1 base at V and 2 bases at J, with 11 bases between the two ends. This CDR3 reads CATSRVGAKNYGYTF. DNA for the CDR3: TGTGCCACCAGCAGAGTGGGAGCGAAGAACTATGGCTACACCTTC.

The chain employs TRBV7-9 and TRBJ2-3, with 7 positions matching TRBD2. This CDR3 is 15 amino acids long. CDR1 is SEHNR and CDR2 is FQNEAQ in the germline V gene (reference sequence). V trimming: 6 bases; J trimming: 5 bases; junction bases outside the gene matches: 11. CDR3 protein: CASSSSTSSVDTQYF. CDR3 coding DNA: TGTGCCAGCAGTTCCTCGACTAGCTCGGTAGATACGCAGTATTTT.

The rearrangement links TRBV7-9 to TRBJ2-1; 10 bases fit TRBD2. CDR1 and CDR2 (germline): SEHNR, FQNEAQ (reference sequence). J was trimmed by 5 bases and V by 1 base; bases with no gene match: 2. This CDR3 comprises 15 residues. The chain's CDR3 is CASSLERGGHNEQFF. As DNA, the CDR3 is TGTGCCAGCAGCTTAGAGCGGGGGGGACACAATGAGCAGTTCTTC.

The rearrangement uses TRBV29-1 and TRBJ2-5; 7 positions agree with TRBD1. The germline V gene encodes CDR1 SQVTM and CDR2 ANQGSEA. V was pared by 4 bases and J by 2 bases, with 4 bases of the junction left unmatched. The CDR3 totals 13 residues. CDR3 loop: CSVGGGLQETQYF. The CDR3 bases are TGCAGCGTTGGAGGGGGCTTACAAGAGACCCAGTACTTC.

This clone was seen only a few times. As DNA, the CDR3 is TGCGCCAGCAGCTTGGCTTCGGGGCAGGGGGGTTCAGAGCAGTACTTC. This translates into CASSLASGQGGSEQYF. The rearrangement joins TRBV5-1 to TRBJ2-7, with a possible D match to TRBD1 (7 bases). The germline V gene encodes CDR1 SGHRS and CDR2 YFSETQ. This CDR3 has 16 amino acids. The V gene lost 0 bases and the J gene lost 7 bases, with 20 bases spanning the gap.